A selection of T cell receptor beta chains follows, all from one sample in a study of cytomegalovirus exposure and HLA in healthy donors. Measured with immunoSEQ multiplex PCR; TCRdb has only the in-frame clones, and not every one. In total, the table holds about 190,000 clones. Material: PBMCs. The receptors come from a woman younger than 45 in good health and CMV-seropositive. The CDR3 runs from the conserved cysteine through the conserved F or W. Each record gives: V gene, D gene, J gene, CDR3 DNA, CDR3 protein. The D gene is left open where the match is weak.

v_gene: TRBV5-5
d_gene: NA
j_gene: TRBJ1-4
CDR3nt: TGTGCCAGCAGCTTGGTAAGGGACACCTATGAAAAACTGTTTTTT
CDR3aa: CASSLVRDTYEKLFF

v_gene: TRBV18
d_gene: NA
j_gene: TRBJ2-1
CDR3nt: TGTGCCAGCTCGGACCTCGTCTCAGGGCCTTATGAGCAGTTCTTC
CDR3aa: CASSDLVSGPYEQFF

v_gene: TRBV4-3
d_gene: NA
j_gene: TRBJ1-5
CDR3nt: TGCGCCAGCAGCCAACAAACGGGGTCGGGGCCCCAGCATTTT
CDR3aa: CASSQQTGSGPQHF

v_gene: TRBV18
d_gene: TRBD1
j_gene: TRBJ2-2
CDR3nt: TGTGCCAGCTCACCCCCGACAGGGGGGAGCACCGGGGAGCTGTTTTTT
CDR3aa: CASSPPTGGSTGELFF

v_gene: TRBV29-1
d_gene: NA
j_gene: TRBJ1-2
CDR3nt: TGCAGCGTCGGAGGGGACCCTGGCTACACCTTC
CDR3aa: CSVGGDPGYTF

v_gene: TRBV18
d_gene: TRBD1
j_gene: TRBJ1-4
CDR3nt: TGTGCCAGCTCACCGGACAGGGCGGCAGAAAAACTGTTTTTT
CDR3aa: CASSPDRAAEKLFF

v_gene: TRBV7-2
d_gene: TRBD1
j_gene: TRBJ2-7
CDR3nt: TGTGCCAGCAGCCCAGACAGGGAAACCTACGAGCAGTACTTC
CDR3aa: CASSPDRETYEQYF

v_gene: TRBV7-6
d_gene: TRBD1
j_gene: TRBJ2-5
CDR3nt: TGTGCCAGCAGCTTCTTAGGACAGGGAGAGACCCAGTACTTC
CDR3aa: CASSFLGQGETQYF

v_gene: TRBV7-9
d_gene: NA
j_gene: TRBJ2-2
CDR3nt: TGTGCCAGCAGTCTCAGGAACACCGGGGAGCTGTTTTTT
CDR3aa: CASSLRNTGELFF

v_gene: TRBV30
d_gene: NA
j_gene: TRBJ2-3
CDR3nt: TGTGCCTGGAGTGTACCCCCCGGTACGCAGTATTTT
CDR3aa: CAWSVPPGTQYF

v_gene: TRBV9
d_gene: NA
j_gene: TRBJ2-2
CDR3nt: TGTGCCAGCAGCGTAGCTACAGGGTACACCGGGGAGCTGTTTTTT
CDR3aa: CASSVATGYTGELFF

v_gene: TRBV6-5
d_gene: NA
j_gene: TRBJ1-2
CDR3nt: TGTGCCAGCAGAAACTCAGACAGCTATGGCTACACCTTC
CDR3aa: CASRNSDSYGYTF

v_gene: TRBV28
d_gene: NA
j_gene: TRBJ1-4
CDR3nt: TGTGCCAGCAGTTTATGGATGGCAGGGAAGGGTGAAAAACTGTTTTTT
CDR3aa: CASSLWMAGKGEKLFF

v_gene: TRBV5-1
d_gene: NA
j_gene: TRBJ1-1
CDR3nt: TGCGCCAGCAGCTTTCTGGGGGCGTCGGCCACTGAAGCTTTCTTT
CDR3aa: CASSFLGASATEAFF

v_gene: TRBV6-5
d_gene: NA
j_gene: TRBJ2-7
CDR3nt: TGTGCCAGCAGTTCGACAGACTACGAGCAGTACTTC
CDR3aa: CASSSTDYEQYF

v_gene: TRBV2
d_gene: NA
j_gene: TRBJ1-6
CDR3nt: TGTGCCAGCAGGGACAGCTCCTATAATTCACCCCTCCACTTT
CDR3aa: CASRDSSYNSPLHF

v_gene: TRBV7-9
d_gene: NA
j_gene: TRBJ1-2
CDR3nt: TGTGCCAGCAGCTTAGTAACAGGGAGCTATGGCTACACCTTC
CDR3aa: CASSLVTGSYGYTF

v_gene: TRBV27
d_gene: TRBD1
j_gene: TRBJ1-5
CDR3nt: TGTGCCAGCAGTTTAATAGGGACAGGGTTTCAGCCCCAGCATTTT
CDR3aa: CASSLIGTGFQPQHF